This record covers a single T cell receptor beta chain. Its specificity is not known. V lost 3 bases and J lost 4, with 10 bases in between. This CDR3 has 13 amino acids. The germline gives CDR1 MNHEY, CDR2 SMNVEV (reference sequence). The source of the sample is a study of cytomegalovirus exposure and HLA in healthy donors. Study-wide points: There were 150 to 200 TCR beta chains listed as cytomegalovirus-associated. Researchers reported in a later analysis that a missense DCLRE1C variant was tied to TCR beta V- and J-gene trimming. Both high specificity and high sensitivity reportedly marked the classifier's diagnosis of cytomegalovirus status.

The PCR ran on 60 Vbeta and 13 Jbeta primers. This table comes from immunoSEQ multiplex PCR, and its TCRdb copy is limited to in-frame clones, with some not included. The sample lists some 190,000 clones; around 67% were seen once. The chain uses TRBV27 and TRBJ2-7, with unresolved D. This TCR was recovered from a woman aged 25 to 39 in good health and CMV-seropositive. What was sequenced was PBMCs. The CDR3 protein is CASSFPGSYEQYF. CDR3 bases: TGTGCCAGCAGTTTTCCCGGGTCTTACGAGCAGTACTTC.